A selection of T cell receptor beta chains follows, all from one sample in a study of beta chain features in type 1 diabetes. Profiled with immunoSEQ multiplex PCR; TCRdb holds only in-frame clones, not every one. The table has around 70,000 clones, approximately 47% seen once. Sequenced sample: central memory CD4+ T cells from blood. These receptors came from a man aged 25-45 years with type 1 diabetes. Each CDR3 is given with its conserved first and last residue. A D gene is named only where the DNA matches it firmly. Size values are once, few and many counts, or a class for expanded clones, and some rows have none.

D: .
J: TRBJ1-3
V: TRBV10-3
size: .
CDR3: CAISDPLIGNTIYF
DNA: TGTGCCATCAGTGACCCCCTTATTGGAAACACCATATATTTT

D: .
J: TRBJ1-5
V: TRBV7-2
size: .
CDR3: CASSKNRDQPQHF
DNA: TGTGCCAGCAGCAAAAACAGGGATCAGCCCCAGCATTTT

D: .
J: TRBJ2-5
V: TRBV5-1
size: .
CDR3: CASSPRVGETQYF
DNA: TGCGCCAGCAGCCCCAGGGTGGGGGAGACCCAGTACTTC

D: .
J: TRBJ1-2
V: TRBV25-1
size: few
CDR3: CASSEVSGGKYGYTF
DNA: TGTGCCAGCAGTGAGGTTTCGGGGGGTAAGTATGGCTACACCTTC

D: .
J: TRBJ2-5
V: TRBV5-1
size: .
CDR3: CASSLQGPQETQYF
DNA: TGCGCCAGCAGCTTGCAGGGTCCCCAAGAGACCCAGTACTTC

D: TRBD1
J: TRBJ1-6
V: TRBV6-1
size: few
CDR3: CASTSEDRALAPLHF
DNA: TGTGCCAGCACCAGTGAGGACAGGGCCTTAGCACCCCTCCACTTT

D: TRBD2
J: TRBJ2-1
V: TRBV25-1
size: few
CDR3: CASSPGGEQFF
DNA: TGTGCCAGCAGCCCGGGGGGTGAGCAGTTCTTC

D: TRBD2
J: TRBJ2-1
V: TRBV5-1
size: .
CDR3: CASSYGTRGEEQFF
DNA: TGCGCCAGCAGCTACGGGACTAGAGGTGAGGAGCAGTTCTTC

D: TRBD1
J: TRBJ1-2
V: TRBV6-1
size: .
CDR3: CASSARDRGLYGYTF
DNA: TGTGCCAGCAGTGCAAGGGACAGGGGATTGTATGGCTACACCTTC

D: .
J: TRBJ1-3
V: TRBV7-6
size: once
CDR3: CASTLTGNTIYF
DNA: TGTGCCAGCACCCTTACTGGAAACACCATATATTTT

D: TRBD1
J: TRBJ1-4
V: TRBV2
size: few
CDR3: CASSMRPGQGTEKLFF
DNA: TGTGCCAGCAGCATGCGACCGGGACAGGGAACCGAAAAACTGTTTTTT

D: .
J: TRBJ2-7
V: TRBV19
size: few
CDR3: CASSPGLTYEQYF
DNA: TGTGCCAGTAGTCCAGGCCTTACCTACGAGCAGTACTTC

D: .
J: TRBJ2-1
V: TRBV23-1
size: few
CDR3: CASSQSMDSPGADEQFF
DNA: TGCGCCAGCAGTCAATCGATGGACAGCCCCGGCGCGGATGAGCAGTTCTTC

D: TRBD1
J: TRBJ1-5
V: TRBV7-2
size: .
CDR3: CASSTGEDQPQHF
DNA: TGTGCCAGCAGCACAGGGGAGGATCAGCCCCAGCATTTT

D: .
J: TRBJ2-5
V: TRBV6-6
size: .
CDR3: CASSYRGNQYF
DNA: TGTGCCAGCAGTTACAGGGGCAACCAGTACTTC

D: TRBD1
J: TRBJ2-7
V: TRBV5-6
size: .
CDR3: CASSPWDRLYEQYF
DNA: TGTGCCAGCAGCCCCTGGGACAGGTTGTACGAGCAGTACTTC

D: .
J: TRBJ2-5
V: TRBV29-1
size: .
CDR3: CSVSEGTLKETQYF
DNA: TGCAGCGTTAGCGAAGGGACTCTGAAAGAGACCCAGTACTTC

D: .
J: TRBJ2-2
V: TRBV5-1
size: .
CDR3: CASSFLSNTGELFF
DNA: TGCGCCAGCAGCTTCTTATCGAACACCGGGGAGCTGTTTTTT

D: .
J: TRBJ1-1
V: TRBV10-1
size: .
CDR3: CASSQGRTAFF
DNA: TGCGCCAGCAGCCAGGGCCGAACGGCTTTCTTT

D: TRBD1
J: TRBJ2-5
V: TRBV11-2
size: .
CDR3: CASSLGDRGQETQYF
DNA: TGTGCCAGCAGCTTAGGGGACAGGGGGCAAGAGACCCAGTACTTC

D: TRBD2
J: TRBJ2-1
V: TRBV7-9
size: few
CDR3: CASSPRLAASSYNEQFF
DNA: TGTGCCAGCAGCCCGAGACTAGCGGCTAGCTCCTACAATGAGCAGTTCTTC

D: TRBD1
J: TRBJ2-7
V: TRBV5-1
size: .
CDR3: CASRPMGQQSSGEQYF
DNA: TGCGCCAGCAGGCCTATGGGACAGCAATCTTCGGGCGAGCAGTACTTC

D: TRBD2
J: TRBJ2-5
V: TRBV5-6
size: .
CDR3: CASRAGGRETQYF
DNA: TGTGCCAGCAGGGCGGGAGGGCGGGAGACCCAGTACTTC

D: .
J: TRBJ2-2
V: TRBV29-1
size: few
CDR3: CSAYLLSVANTGELFF
DNA: TGCAGCGCCTACCTACTAAGCGTCGCGAACACCGGGGAGCTGTTTTTT

D: TRBD1
J: TRBJ1-1
V: TRBV19
size: .
CDR3: CASSEDRASTEAFF
DNA: TGTGCCAGTAGTGAGGACAGGGCGAGCACTGAAGCTTTCTTT

D: .
J: TRBJ2-3
V: TRBV6-1
size: .
CDR3: CASSFGGTGTDTQYF
DNA: TGTGCCAGCAGTTTCGGCGGGACTGGAACAGATACGCAGTATTTT

D: .
J: TRBJ1-2
V: TRBV11-1
size: .
CDR3: CASSPWTVNYGYTF
DNA: TGTGCCAGCAGCCCCTGGACAGTTAACTATGGCTACACCTTC

D: TRBD2
J: TRBJ2-3
V: TRBV5-6
size: few
CDR3: CASSLGAGTDTQYF
DNA: TGTGCCAGCAGCTTAGGAGCGGGGACAGATACGCAGTATTTT

D: .
J: TRBJ1-1
V: TRBV9
size: .
CDR3: CASSVVSDTEAFF
DNA: TGTGCCAGCAGCGTAGTATCAGACACTGAAGCTTTCTTT

D: .
J: TRBJ1-1
V: TRBV6-1
size: .
CDR3: CASSEWEVLGTEAFF
DNA: TGTGCCAGCAGTGAATGGGAGGTTCTGGGCACTGAAGCTTTCTTT

D: .
J: TRBJ2-2
V: TRBV27
size: .
CDR3: CASSPRTVANTGELFF
DNA: TGTGCCAGCAGTCCCCGGACAGTCGCGAACACCGGGGAGCTGTTTTTT

D: .
J: TRBJ2-7
V: TRBV5-1
size: .
CDR3: CASSEQGGAYEQYF
DNA: TGCGCCAGCAGCGAACAGGGTGGGGCCTACGAGCAGTACTTC

D: TRBD1
J: TRBJ2-3
V: TRBV5-1
size: .
CDR3: CASSWTGGTDTQYF
DNA: TGCGCCAGCAGCTGGACAGGGGGGACAGATACGCAGTATTTT

D: TRBD2
J: TRBJ2-5
V: TRBV28
size: few
CDR3: CASGTSGSEETQYF
DNA: TGTGCCAGCGGCACTAGCGGGAGTGAGGAGACCCAGTACTTC

D: .
J: TRBJ2-7
V: TRBV6-6
size: .
CDR3: CASSGSTYEQYF
DNA: TGTGCCAGCTCAGGCTCCACCTACGAGCAGTACTTC

D: TRBD1
J: TRBJ1-1
V: TRBV29-1
size: .
CDR3: CSVRTGANTEAFF
DNA: TGCAGCGTTCGGACAGGGGCGAACACTGAAGCTTTCTTT

D: .
J: TRBJ2-7
V: TRBV9
size: .
CDR3: CASSPLTNSYEQYF
DNA: TGTGCCAGCAGCCCCCTTACAAATTCCTACGAGCAGTACTTC

D: .
J: TRBJ1-6
V: TRBV5-1
size: .
CDR3: CASSLEAGGVNSPLHF
DNA: TGCGCCAGCAGCTTGGAAGCTGGGGGGGTAAATTCACCCCTCCACTTT

D: .
J: TRBJ1-4
V: TRBV7-9
size: .
CDR3: CASSLWTEVNEKLFF
DNA: TGTGCCAGCAGCTTATGGACAGAAGTAAATGAAAAACTGTTTTTT

D: .
J: TRBJ2-1
V: TRBV7-9
size: few
CDR3: CASSASKGSYNEQFF
DNA: TGTGCCAGCAGCGCATCGAAGGGGTCCTACAATGAGCAGTTCTTC

D: .
J: TRBJ2-1
V: TRBV7-2
size: .
CDR3: CASSYARGVYNEQFF
DNA: TGTGCCAGCAGCTACGCCCGCGGAGTCTACAATGAGCAGTTCTTC

D: .
J: TRBJ2-5
V: TRBV7-6
size: few
CDR3: CASSLALSLQETQYF
DNA: TGTGCCAGCAGCTTAGCGCTTAGCCTCCAAGAGACCCAGTACTTC

D: .
J: TRBJ2-1
V: TRBV9
size: .
CDR3: CASSVGGFGIQGTGQFF
DNA: TGTGCCAGCAGCGTGGGGGGATTCGGAATCCAGGGTACGGGGCAGTTCTTC

D: .
J: TRBJ2-3
V: TRBV15
size: .
CDR3: CATSSSKDSWSTDTQYF
DNA: TGTGCCACCAGCAGCTCTAAGGACAGTTGGAGCACAGATACGCAGTATTTT

D: .
J: TRBJ2-7
V: TRBV6-5
size: .
CDR3: CASSAGLSAYEQYF
DNA: TGTGCCAGCAGCGCTGGACTATCCGCCTACGAGCAGTACTTC

D: TRBD1
J: TRBJ1-1
V: TRBV6-5
size: few
CDR3: CASRRTGSTEAFF
DNA: TGTGCCAGCAGGCGGACAGGGTCCACTGAAGCTTTCTTT

D: .
J: TRBJ2-3
V: TRBV10-1
size: .
CDR3: CASSVKVEGTDTQYF
DNA: TGCGCCAGCAGTGTCAAGGTTGAGGGCACAGATACGCAGTATTTT

D: .
J: TRBJ1-1
V: TRBV5-8
size: .
CDR3: CATPGRLEAFF
DNA: TGTGCCACCCCAGGGAGGCTCGAAGCTTTCTTT

D: TRBD1
J: TRBJ1-2
V: TRBV29-1
size: .
CDR3: CSVEPTGGVDGYTF
DNA: TGCAGCGTTGAACCCACAGGGGGCGTTGATGGCTACACCTTC

D: .
J: TRBJ1-6
V: TRBV7-9
size: few
CDR3: CASSLSGVGNSPLHF
DNA: TGTGCCAGCAGCTTATCGGGGGTCGGTAATTCACCCCTCCACTTT

D: .
J: TRBJ1-2
V: TRBV5-1
size: few
CDR3: CASSVGTEAGYTF
DNA: TGCGCCAGCAGCGTTGGCACGGAGGCTGGCTACACCTTC

D: TRBD1
J: TRBJ2-3
V: TRBV5-1
size: .
CDR3: CASRVTGGVADTQYF
DNA: TGCGCCAGCAGGGTGACAGGGGGTGTGGCAGATACGCAGTATTTT

D: TRBD2
J: TRBJ2-3
V: TRBV6-1
size: .
CDR3: CASSVGGAASSTDTQYF
DNA: TGTGCCAGCAGTGTGGGAGGGGCCGCATCATCCACAGATACGCAGTATTTT

D: .
J: TRBJ1-5
V: TRBV18
size: few
CDR3: CASSPSLVEPQHF
DNA: TGTGCCAGCTCACCCAGTCTGGTTGAGCCCCAGCATTTT

D: .
J: TRBJ1-5
V: TRBV5-1
size: .
CDR3: CASSLGQFDQPQHF
DNA: TGCGCCAGCAGCTTGGGACAGTTCGATCAGCCCCAGCATTTT

D: TRBD2
J: TRBJ2-5
V: TRBV19
size: .
CDR3: CASSIALGLAGEETQYF
DNA: TGTGCCAGTAGTATAGCCCTGGGACTAGCGGGAGAAGAGACCCAGTACTTC

D: TRBD1
J: TRBJ2-7
V: TRBV5-1
size: few
CDR3: CASSLGDRGYEQYF
DNA: TGCGCCAGCAGCTTGGGCGACAGGGGCTACGAGCAGTACTTC

D: .
J: TRBJ2-3
V: TRBV11-3
size: .
CDR3: CASSSQDTDTQYF
DNA: TGTGCCAGCAGCTCCCAGGACACAGATACGCAGTATTTT

D: .
J: TRBJ1-1
V: TRBV2
size: .
CDR3: CASSVQLVNTEAFF
DNA: TGTGCCAGCAGTGTTCAGTTGGTGAACACTGAAGCTTTCTTT